This T cell receptor beta chain was recovered during a study of T cells in localized non-small cell lung cancer. This CDR3 has 14 amino acids. The V and J ends lost 3 bases and 0 bases respectively, with 8 bases between them. Per the germline V gene, CDR1 is KGHSH and CDR2 is LQKENI. The data were produced by immunoSEQ multiplex PCR, yet TCRdb's version contains in-frame clones alone and is incomplete. The profile shows about 2,900 clones, roughly a third of them singletons. This chain uses TRBV18 with TRBJ1-1; D is unclear. The sequenced sample was normal lung tissue next to the tumor, obtained before any cancer treatment. This TCR was recovered from a male donor older than 55 with stage I squamous cell lung carcinoma. The CDR3 here is CASSPASMNTEAFF. The CDR3 nucleotides read TGTGCCAGCTCACCTGCCTCTATGAACACTGAAGCTTTCTTT.